The 20 T cell receptor beta chains in this list originate from one sample, sequenced in a study of control samples from healthy donors and cancer patients (TCRdb year 2020). Receptors were amplified or captured by the immunoSEQ multiplex PCR assay. The table comes from immuneACCESS by way of TCRdb, which keeps in-frame sequences with V and J called. Part of the clones is missing from these tables; in studies checked, under half for an unresolved V gene and the rest for unknown reasons. The sample has about 140,000 clones on record, roughly nine tenths of them singletons. Under 9% of the sample rests with the top ten. Sequencing input: blood. Receptors originate from a man aged 18 to 29 in good health.

This chain's CDR3 is CASSEGPIHLRELYEQYF. The CDR3 DNA sequence: TGTGCCAGCAGTGAAGGCCCCATCCACCTTCGGGAGCTCTACGAGCAGTACTTC. The rearrangement uses TRBV2 and TRBJ2-7, with a tentative D call TRBD2 (6 bases). The CDR3 covers 18 residues. The germline gives CDR1 SNHLY, CDR2 FYNNEI. The germline V and J ends were trimmed by 1 base and 3 bases, with 22 bases remaining between them. Full variable domain (missing parts from reference TRBV2 and TRBJ2-7): EPEVTQTPSHQVTQMGQEVILRCVPISNHLYFYWYRQILGQKVEFLVSFYNNEISEKSEIFDDQFSVERPDGSNFTLKIRSTKLEDSAMYFCASSEGPIHLRELYEQYFGPGTRLTVT.

This chain connects TRBV7-2 to TRBJ2-7; 10 bases map to TRBD1. Trimming cost V 1 base and J 4 bases; bases outside gene matches: 4. The germline CDR1 and CDR2 sequences are SGHTA and FQGNSA. The length of the CDR3 is 15 residues. CDR3 in DNA: TGTGCCAGCAGCTTAGTCGGGGACAGGGGTTACGAGCAGTACTTC. Protein product: CASSLVGDRGYEQYF.

A single count supports this clone. V gene TRBV7-9 combines with J gene TRBJ1-1, with D unresolved. The V end lost 5 bases, the J end lost 0 bases, and 10 bases lay between the germline ends. The CDR3 extends over 14 amino acids. Germline V gene data show CDR1 as SEHNR and CDR2 as FQNEAQ (reference sequence). DNA of the CDR3: TGTGCCAGCAGCGTAGACACTCTGAACACTGAAGCTTTCTTT. The encoded protein is CASSVDTLNTEAFF.

The V gene is TRBV2, the J gene TRBJ1-5, with D possibly TRBD1 on 6 matching bases. Trimming took off 8 bases at V and 4 bases at J, with 12 bases between the two ends. The CDR3 spans 13 residues. The V gene's germline CDR1 is SNHLY and CDR2 FYNNEI. The CDR3 region has the DNA TGTGCCAGCTCGGACAGCCTGAATCAGCCCCAGCATTTT. The encoded protein is CASSDSLNQPQHF.

The chain joins TRBV11-3 to TRBJ2-1; tentatively, D is TRBD1 (5 bases). There are 15 residues in the CDR3. In germline, CDR1 is SGHNT, CDR2 YENEEA. Trimming removed 3 bases from V and 2 bases from J, with 11 bases in between. The CDR3 DNA is TGTGCCAGCAGCTTGGCAGGGCTCCCCTACAATGAGCAGTTCTTC. Encoded protein: CASSLAGLPYNEQFF.

This clone was seen a single time. The sample carries other DNA sequences with the same CDR3. The gene calls are TRBV19 and TRBJ1-2; a possible D gene is TRBD1 (6 bases). The germline V gene has CDR1 LNHDA and CDR2 SQIVND (reference sequence). Trimming stripped 6 bases from V and 4 bases from J, with 15 bases between. The CDR3 runs 14 residues. CDR3 loop: CASRPQGGLYGYTF. The CDR3 DNA follows: TGTGCCAGTAGACCACAGGGAGGACTCTATGGCTACACCTTC.

This chain joins TRBV6-4 and TRBJ2-3, with 10 bases matching TRBD1. This CDR3 comprises 14 residues. The germline V gene encodes CDR1 MRHNA and CDR2 SNTAGT. J gave up 4 bases and V 6 bases, and 4 bases lay outside the gene matches. CDR3 in amino acids: CASSLGQGADTQYF. The CDR3 DNA sequence: TGTGCCAGCAGCCTCGGACAGGGGGCAGATACGCAGTATTTT.

The DNA of the CDR3 is TGTGCCAGCAGCCAACAGGGGACAGAGACCCAGTACTTC. Protein: CASSQQGTETQYF. V is TRBV7-2 and J is TRBJ2-5, with 7 nucleotides matching TRBD1. The CDR3 is 13 residues long. V was clipped by 5 bases and J by 4 bases; unmatched bases: 4. Germline V CDR1 and CDR2: SGHTA, FQGNSA.

V usage is TRBV5-1 and J usage is TRBJ1-2; TRBD1 matches 11 bases. With V trimmed by 0 bases and J by 6 bases, 7 bases remained unmatched. The CDR3 length is 16 residues. Per germline, CDR1 SGHRS and CDR2 YFSETQ. The CDR3: CASSLAGTGGSDGYTF. The CDR3 DNA sequence: TGCGCCAGCAGCTTGGCGGGGACAGGGGGTTCGGATGGCTACACCTTC.

The chain joins TRBV18 to TRBJ1-2, with D hard to call. The CDR3 is 14 residues long. CDR1 and CDR2 from the germline V gene are KGHSH and LQKENI. V was shortened by 3 bases and J by 4 bases, with 12 bases between the two germline ends. CDR3 sequence: CASSPDGVGYGYTF. CDR3 sequence (DNA): TGTGCCAGCTCACCGGATGGTGTGGGCTATGGCTACACCTTC.

The chain carries TRBV7-7 and TRBJ1-4; 7 bases map to TRBD1. The CDR3 is 15 residues long. The ends lost 5 bases at V and 5 bases at J; junction bases unmatched: 8. Germline lookup yields CDR1 SSHAT and CDR2 FNYEAQ (reference sequence). The CDR3 sequence: CASSRTGTANEKLFF. The DNA for the CDR3 is TGTGCCAGCAGCCGAACCGGGACAGCCAATGAAAAACTGTTTTTT. Looking up the rest from reference TRBV7-7 and TRBJ1-4 gives the full variable domain: GAGVSQSPRYKVTKRGQDVTLRCDPISSHATLYWYQQALGQGPEFLTYFNYEAQPDKSGLPSDRFSAERPEGSISTLTIQRTEQRDSAMYRCASSRTGTANEKLFFGSGTQLSVL.

CDR3 in amino acids: CASRSGQGTYNEQFF. The CDR3 nucleotides are TGCGCCAGCAGGTCTGGACAGGGAACCTACAATGAGCAGTTCTTC. The chain couples TRBV5-1 to TRBJ2-1; 8 bases line up with TRBD1. The CDR3 consists of 15 residues. With 5 bases clipped from V and 2 bases from J, the junction kept 6 bases outside the gene matches. The V gene's germline CDR1 is SGHRS and CDR2 YFSETQ.

The chain links TRBV10-3 to TRBJ1-1; 10 bases fit TRBD1. The CDR3 length is 15 residues. The ends lost 6 bases at V and 3 bases at J; junction bases unmatched: 7. Germline loops: CDR1 ENHRY, CDR2 SYGVKD. The chain's CDR3 is CAIRRQGAAYTEAFF. The CDR3 DNA reads TGTGCCATCAGAAGACAGGGGGCAGCGTACACTGAAGCTTTCTTT.

V is TRBV9 and J is TRBJ2-3; perhaps TRBD1 as D (5 bases). The V gene's germline CDR1 is SGDLS and CDR2 YYNGEE. V was trimmed by 2 bases and J by 3 bases, leaving 10 bases between them. The CDR3 runs to 14 residues. For the CDR3, the DNA is TGTGCCAGCAGCGTGGACACCCAAACAGATACGCAGTATTTT. Its protein is CASSVDTQTDTQYF.

This sequence joins TRBV14 and TRBJ2-3; no clear D gene. This CDR3 spans 12 amino acids. Germline assignment: CDR1 SGHDN and CDR2 FVKESK. V was shortened by 2 bases and J by 6 bases, with 6 bases between the two germline ends. The DNA of the CDR3 is TGTGCCAGCAGCCAATATGGGGATACGCAGTATTTT. It specifies CASSQYGDTQYF.

The chain is built from TRBV5-6 and TRBJ1-3, with no clear D. V dropped 0 bases and J dropped 0 bases, with 13 bases sitting between them. Germline V CDR1 and CDR2: SGHDT, YYEEEE. The CDR3 spans 17 residues. Written as DNA, the CDR3 is TGTGCCAGCAGCTTGGCCCTTAGGACGGCCTCTGGAAACACCATATATTTT. Protein product: CASSLALRTASGNTIYF.

V gene TRBV27 combines with J gene TRBJ2-3; TRBD1 might be the D (5 bases). Trimming pared 3 bases from V and 3 bases from J, leaving 10 bases between. The germline V gene has CDR1 MNHEY and CDR2 SMNVEV (reference sequence). The CDR3 has 14 amino acids. CDR3 in DNA: TGTGCCAGCAGTTTTAGCCAGGGAACAGATACGCAGTATTTT. Translation: CASSFSQGTDTQYF.

The chain links TRBV6-5 to TRBJ2-1; the D gene is possibly TRBD2 (6 bases). Trimming left V 7 bases short and J 0 bases short, with 10 bases between. CDR1 and CDR2 from the germline V gene are MNHEY and SVGAGI. The CDR3 is 14 amino acids. In DNA, the CDR3 is TGTGCCAGCAAACGGGGGAGCTCCTACAATGAGCAGTTCTTC. This translates into CASKRGSSYNEQFF.

In this sample, this clone turned up a few times. The V gene is TRBV7-2, the J gene TRBJ2-1, with D tentatively TRBD2 (5 bases). Germline V CDR1 and CDR2: SGHTA, FQGNSA. Trimming took 5 bases from V and 6 from J, leaving 23 bases between them. The CDR3 covers 17 residues. CDR3 bases: TGTGCCAGCAGCGACCCTAAGATCTATAGCGCTAGCAATGAGCAGTTCTTC. It translates to CASSDPKIYSASNEQFF.

V gene TRBV19 combines with J gene TRBJ1-6; D may be TRBD1 (5 bases). The V and J ends lost 4 bases and 10 bases respectively, with 17 bases between them. Germline V gene lookup returns CDR1 LNHDA and CDR2 SQIVND (reference sequence). CDR3 size: 15 residues. CDR3 residues: CASSKLRDPGSPLHF. CDR3 coding DNA: TGTGCCAGTAGTAAACTCCGGGACCCCGGGTCACCCCTCCACTTT.